The 25 T cell receptor beta chains given below trace back to one sample, sequenced in a study of T cells in Graves' hyperthyroidism and ophthalmopathy. TCR beta CDR3 region amplification was performed from RNA transcripts. First-round RT-PCR of the TCR CDR3 relied on the HTBI primer set. TCRdb re-called the multiplex PCR reads through MiXCR, storing one row per CDR3 protein. The profile shows 700,000 to 950,000 distinct CDR3 sequences, about 35% of them singletons. Sequenced sample: blood. The receptors were gathered from a woman in her 40s with Graves' hyperthyroidism.

There are a few counts of this clonotype. The chain links TRBV9 to TRBJ1-2, with D uncertain. The CDR3 extends over 15 amino acids. Germline V gene lookup returns CDR1 SGDLS and CDR2 YYNGEE. V gave up 0 bases and J gave up 2 bases, with 11 bases separating them. CDR3 sequence reads: CASSVADAWNYGYTF. CDR3 DNA sequence: TGTGCCAGCAGCGTAGCGGACGCCTGGAACTATGGCTACACCTTC.

This clonotype has a count of ten or more. The chain carries TRBV7-2 and TRBJ1-5; D is unclear. Germline lookup yields CDR1 SGHTA and CDR2 FQGNSA. Trimming cost V 2 bases and J 1 base, with 6 bases left between them. This CDR3 spans 14 amino acids. CDR3 nucleotides: TGTGCCAGCAGCTTACTTTGGAGCAATCAGCCCCAGCATTTT. It specifies CASSLLWSNQPQHF.

A note on this clonotype: This clone may be a read error of a much larger clone one base away. The rearrangement joins TRBV6-5 to TRBJ1-2, with D uncertain. Deletions cut 4 bases from V and 6 bases from J, with 6 bases between. This CDR3 is 11 amino acids long. Germline V lookup: CDR1 MNHEY, CDR2 SVGAGI. The CDR3 nucleotides are TGTGCCAGCAGTTGGAGCGATGGCTACACCTTC. Amino acids: CASSWSDGYTF.

Comments on this clonotype: A much larger clone sits a single nucleotide away, making a read error possible. V gene TRBV7-2 combines with J gene TRBJ2-5, with 9 bases aligning to TRBD2. The CDR3 loop spans 14 amino acids. Germline V gene lookup returns CDR1 SGHTA and CDR2 FQGNSA. In DNA form, the CDR3 reads TGTGCCAGCAGACCGGGACTAGCCCAAGAGACCCAGTGCTTC. Translation gives CASRPGLAQETQCF.

This clonotype was found many times. V and J are TRBV7-9 and TRBJ1-1; D might be TRBD1 (5 bases). V lost 4 bases to trimming and J lost 2 bases, with 11 bases between them. The CDR3 contains 14 residues. The germline gives CDR1 SEHNR, CDR2 FQNEAQ (reference sequence). CDR3 in amino acids: CASSSSRDNTEAFF. In DNA, the CDR3 is TGTGCCAGCAGCTCATCCCGGGACAACACTGAAGCTTTCTTT.

This clonotype was counted many times. The J gene is TRBJ2-7, the V gene TRBV2; D remains unclear. Germline CDR1 and CDR2: SNHLY and FYNNEI. Trimming removed 1 base at V and 3 bases at J, with 10 bases between. The CDR3 sequence is 14 residues long. The CDR3 here is CASSEGFGHYEQYF. Here the CDR3 DNA reads TGTGCCAGCAGTGAAGGTTTCGGGCACTACGAGCAGTACTTC.

The V and J genes are TRBV6-5 and TRBJ1-1; 11 bases line up with TRBD1. This CDR3 has 16 residues. The germline gives CDR1 MNHEY, CDR2 SVGAGI. V was clipped by 4 bases and J by 7 bases; unmatched bases: 11. Written as DNA, the CDR3 is TGTGCCAGCAGTTGGACAGGGGGCGCATTCGTAAATGAAGCTTTCTTT. It yields the protein CASSWTGGAFVNEAFF.

A remark on this clonotype: This CDR3 is missing its conserved last phenylalanine or tryptophan, likely due to a read error. V and J are TRBV10-2 and TRBJ1-2, with D hard to call. This CDR3 has 14 residues. Per the germline V gene, CDR1 is WSHSY and CDR2 is SAAADI. CDR3 protein: CAISESVPIGGYTL. CDR3 DNA sequence: TGCGCCATCAGTGAGTCGGTCCCCATTGGAGGCTACACCCTC.

The chain has TRBV29-1 and TRBJ1-5; D call uncertain. Per the germline V gene, CDR1 is SQVTM and CDR2 is ANQGSEA. This CDR3 spans 13 amino acids. Trimming removed 1 base at V and 6 bases at J, with 10 bases between. As DNA, the CDR3 is TGCAGCGTTGAAGTGGGCAGAGGTCAGCCCCAGCATTTT. The encoded protein is CSVEVGRGQPQHF.

The sample holds many counts of this clonotype. The chain carries TRBV12-3 or TRBV12-4 and TRBJ1-5; the D gene is possibly TRBD1 (6 bases). V was shortened by 3 bases and J by 5 bases, with 14 bases between the two germline ends. This CDR3 spans 15 amino acids. The CDR3 region is CASSFTGGADQPQHF. The CDR3, as DNA: TGTGCCAGCAGTTTCACGGGGGGCGCCGATCAGCCCCAGCATTTT.

This clonotype was observed a single time. The chain employs TRBV7-8 and TRBJ2-5; tentatively, D is TRBD2 (6 bases). Looked up from germline, CDR1 is SGHVS and CDR2 is FQNEAQ. This CDR3 region has 14 residues. Trimming left V 6 bases short and J 4 bases short, with 15 bases between. The CDR3 sequence: CASSYTLGGETQYF. The CDR3 nucleotides are TGTGCCAGCAGTTACACCCTGGGGGGAGAGACCCAGTACTTC.

This clonotype has ten or more counts. The chain combines TRBV29-1 with TRBJ1-3; no clear D. The CDR3 has 12 amino acids. Trimming removed 3 bases at V and 4 bases at J, with 7 bases between. The V gene's germline CDR1 is SQVTM and CDR2 ANQGSEA. The DNA of the CDR3 is TGCAGCGTTGATACCTTCGGAAACACCATATATTTT. Amino acids: CSVDTFGNTIYF.

The gene calls are TRBV7-2 and TRBJ1-1; TRBD1 aligns across 11 bases. V trimming: 8 bases; J trimming: 0 bases; junction bases outside the gene matches: 11. CDR1 is SGHTA, CDR2 FQGNSA, per germline. CDR3 size: 17 residues. CDR3 sequence (DNA): TGTGCCAGCTCACTCGGGACAGGGGGACCCATGAACACTGAAGCTTTCTTT. The encoded protein is CASSLGTGGPMNTEAFF.

This clonotype has a count of ten or more. The genes are TRBV7-8 and TRBJ2-7, with D possibly being TRBD2 (6 bases). Deletions cut 5 bases from V and 2 bases from J, with 13 bases between. This CDR3 contains 14 residues. In germline, CDR1 is SGHVS, CDR2 FQNEAQ. The CDR3 spells CASSPPGGAYEQYF. The CDR3 DNA sequence: TGTGCCAGCAGCCCGCCTGGCGGGGCCTACGAGCAGTACTTC.

V usage is TRBV2 and J usage is TRBJ1-4; TRBD1 might be the D (5 bases). V was cut by 1 base and J by 7 bases, with 13 bases left in between. Germline V gene lookup returns CDR1 SNHLY and CDR2 FYNNEI. The CDR3 spans 15 residues. The CDR3 nucleotides are TGTGCCAGCAGTGAAGTGGGGGACGCGGTTGAAAAACTGTTTTTT. The encoded protein is CASSEVGDAVEKLFF.

On this clonotype itself: Germline and junction disagree at one end, which may indicate a read error. The V call is TRBV5-8, the J call TRBJ1-6; D remains ambiguous. The CDR3 totals 13 residues. Germline V gene data show CDR1 as SGHTS and CDR2 as YDEGEE. The CDR3 nucleotides read TGTGCCAGCAGCCCAATTATGAATTCACCCCCCCACTTT. Translation: CASSPIMNSPPHF.

The chain has TRBV6-1 and TRBJ2-7, with 9 bases that match TRBD1. The J segment lost 7 bases and the V segment lost 4 bases, leaving 5 bases of the junction unmatched. CDR3 size: 13 residues. Per the germline V gene, CDR1 is MNHNS and CDR2 is SASEGT. The CDR3 nucleotides are TGTGCCAGCAGTGTCGGGACAGGGCGGGAGCAGTACTTC. This gives the protein CASSVGTGREQYF.

This rearrangement joins TRBV10-3 to TRBJ2-5, with D maybe TRBD1 (5 bases). With 4 bases removed from V and 1 base from J, the gap between germline ends came to 10 bases. There are 14 residues in the CDR3. CDR1 and CDR2 from the germline V gene are ENHRY and SYGVKD. DNA for the CDR3: TGTGCCATCAGTGCTCCCGACAGCCAAGAGACCCAGTACTTC. The encoded protein is CAISAPDSQETQYF.

The J gene is TRBJ1-2, the V gene TRBV29-1; D unresolved. The germline V gene has CDR1 SQVTM and CDR2 ANQGSEA. The CDR3 is 13 residues long. Trimming took 8 bases from V and 6 from J, leaving 19 bases between them. CDR3 DNA sequence: TGCAGCATTTCGACTAGCGGGGATAATGGCTACACCTTC. Its translation is CSISTSGDNGYTF.

This chain links TRBV20-1 with TRBJ1-1, with TRBD1 matching 11 bases. The CDR3 extends over 15 amino acids. Germline V gene sequence: CDR1 DFQATT, CDR2 SNEGSKA (reference sequence). V lost 6 bases and J lost 4; bases outside the gene matches: 10. The CDR3 DNA follows: TGCAGTGCGACGGCCGGGACAGGGGGGGGCACTGAAGCTTTCTTT. Protein sequence: CSATAGTGGGTEAFF.

This clonotype was seen a handful of times. J is TRBJ2-2 and V is TRBV19; no clear D gene. CDR1 is LNHDA and CDR2 is SQIVND in the germline V gene (reference sequence). V was clipped by 7 bases and J by 7 bases, with 13 bases between them. CDR3 size: 13 residues. The CDR3 nucleotides are TGTGCCAGTAAACCGGAGAACGGCGGGGAGCTGTTTTTT. Translated: CASKPENGGELFF.

The chain is built from TRBV7-9 and TRBJ1-1; no reliable D call. Germline assignment: CDR1 SEHNR and CDR2 FQNEAQ (reference sequence). V was shortened by 5 bases and J by 8 bases, with 15 bases between the two germline ends. The CDR3 runs to 13 residues. The DNA for the CDR3 is TGTGCCAGCAGCCCTGAGGTCGGGCTGGAAGCTTTCTTT. It is translated as CASSPEVGLEAFF. Complete variable domain (other parts from reference TRBV7-9 and TRBJ1-1): DTGVSQNPRHKITKRGQNVTFRCDPISEHNRLYWYRQTLGQGPEFLTYFQNEAQLEKSRLLSDRFSAERPKGSFSTLEIQRTEQGDSAMYLCASSPEVGLEAFFGQGTRLTVV.

This clonotype has a handful of counts. This rearrangement joins TRBV20-1 to TRBJ1-1; the D gene is possibly TRBD1 (6 bases). CDR3 length equals 14 residues. The V and J ends lost 6 bases and 3 bases respectively, with 17 bases between them. Germline-derived CDR1 and CDR2 are DFQATT and SNEGSKA (reference sequence). CDR3 DNA: TGCAGTGCCCAAGGAGGGGGGCCCTACACTGAAGCTTTCTTT. Encoded protein: CSAQGGGPYTEAFF.

The rearrangement joins TRBV12-3 or TRBV12-4 to TRBJ1-3, with a tentative D call TRBD1 (6 bases). The CDR3 extends over 14 amino acids. The ends were cut back, 4 bases at V and 2 bases at J, with 9 bases in the middle. Written as DNA, the CDR3 is TGTGCCAGCAGTTCTGGGGGCACTGGAAACACCATATATTTT. It codes for CASSSGGTGNTIYF.

This clonotype was found a few times. The V call is TRBV2, the J call TRBJ2-2; a weak D match, TRBD2 (7 bases). The CDR3 spans 18 residues. Germline V gene lookup returns CDR1 SNHLY and CDR2 FYNNEI. The V end was cut by 2 bases, the J end by 6 bases, with 22 bases between. CDR3 sequence reads: CASSETPYSGRGSGELFF. CDR3 nucleotide sequence: TGTGCCAGCAGTGAAACCCCCTACTCAGGGAGGGGGTCCGGGGAGCTGTTTTTT.